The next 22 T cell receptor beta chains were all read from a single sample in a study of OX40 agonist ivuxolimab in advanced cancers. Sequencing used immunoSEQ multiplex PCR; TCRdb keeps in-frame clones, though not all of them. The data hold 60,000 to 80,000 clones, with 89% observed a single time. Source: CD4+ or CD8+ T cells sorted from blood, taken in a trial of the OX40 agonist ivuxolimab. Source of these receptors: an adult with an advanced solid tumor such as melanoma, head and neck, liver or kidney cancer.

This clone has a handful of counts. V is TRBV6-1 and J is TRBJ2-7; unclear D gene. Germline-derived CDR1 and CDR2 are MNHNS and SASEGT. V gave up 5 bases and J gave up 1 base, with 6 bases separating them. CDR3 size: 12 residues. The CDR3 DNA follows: TGTGCCAGCAGTTTGGTTTCCTACGAGCAGTACTTC. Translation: CASSLVSYEQYF.

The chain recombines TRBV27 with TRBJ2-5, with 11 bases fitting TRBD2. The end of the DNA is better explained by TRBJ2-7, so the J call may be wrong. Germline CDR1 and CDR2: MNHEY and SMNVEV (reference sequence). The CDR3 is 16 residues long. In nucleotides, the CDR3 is TGTGCCAGCAGCTACCGCCGACTAGCGGGACTCTACGAGCAGTACTTC. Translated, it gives CASSYRRLAGLYEQYF.

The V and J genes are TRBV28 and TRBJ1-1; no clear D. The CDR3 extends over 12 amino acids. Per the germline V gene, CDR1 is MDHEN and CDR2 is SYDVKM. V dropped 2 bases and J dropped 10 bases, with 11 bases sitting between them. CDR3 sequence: CASSLGGVGAFF. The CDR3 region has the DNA TGTGCCAGCAGTTTAGGCGGGGTCGGAGCTTTCTTT.

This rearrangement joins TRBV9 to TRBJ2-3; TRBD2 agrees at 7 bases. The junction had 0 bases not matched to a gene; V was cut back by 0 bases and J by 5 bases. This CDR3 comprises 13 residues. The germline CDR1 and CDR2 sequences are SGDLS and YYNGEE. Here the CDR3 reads CASSVAGGDTQYF. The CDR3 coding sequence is TGTGCCAGCAGCGTAGCGGGAGGAGATACGCAGTATTTT.

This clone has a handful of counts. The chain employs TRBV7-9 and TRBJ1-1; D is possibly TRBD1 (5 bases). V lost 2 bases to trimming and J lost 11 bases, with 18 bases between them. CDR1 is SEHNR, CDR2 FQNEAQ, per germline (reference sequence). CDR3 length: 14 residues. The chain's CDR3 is CASSLQLRTSVAFF. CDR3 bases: TGTGCCAGCAGCTTACAATTGAGGACATCGGTGGCTTTCTTT.

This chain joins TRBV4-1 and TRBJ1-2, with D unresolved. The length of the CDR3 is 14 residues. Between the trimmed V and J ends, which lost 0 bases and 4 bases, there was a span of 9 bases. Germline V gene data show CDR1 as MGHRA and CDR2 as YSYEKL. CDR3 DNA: TGCGCCAGCAGCCAAGAGGGCAGCTCCTATGGCTACACCTTC. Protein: CASSQEGSSYGYTF.

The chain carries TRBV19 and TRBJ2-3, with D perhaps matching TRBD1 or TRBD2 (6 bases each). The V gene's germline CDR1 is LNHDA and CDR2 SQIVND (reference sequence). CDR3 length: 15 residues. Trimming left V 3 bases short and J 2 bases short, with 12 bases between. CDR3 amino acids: CASSMAGQLTDTQYF. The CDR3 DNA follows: TGTGCCAGTAGTATGGCGGGACAACTCACAGATACGCAGTATTTT.

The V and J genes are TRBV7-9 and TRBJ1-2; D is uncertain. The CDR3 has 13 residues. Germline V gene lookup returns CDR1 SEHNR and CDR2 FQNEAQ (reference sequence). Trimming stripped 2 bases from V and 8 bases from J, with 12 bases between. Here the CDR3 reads CASSLSGSWGYTF. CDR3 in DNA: TGTGCCAGCAGCTTAAGTGGGTCTTGGGGCTACACCTTC.

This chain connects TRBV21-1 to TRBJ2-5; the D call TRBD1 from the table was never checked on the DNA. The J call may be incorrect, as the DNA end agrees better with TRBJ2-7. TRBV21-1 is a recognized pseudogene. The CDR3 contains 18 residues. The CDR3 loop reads CASSKEYVSGQGTYEQYF. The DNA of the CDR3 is TGTGCCAGCAGCAAAGAATATGTCTCGGGACAGGGGACCTACGAGCAGTACTTC.

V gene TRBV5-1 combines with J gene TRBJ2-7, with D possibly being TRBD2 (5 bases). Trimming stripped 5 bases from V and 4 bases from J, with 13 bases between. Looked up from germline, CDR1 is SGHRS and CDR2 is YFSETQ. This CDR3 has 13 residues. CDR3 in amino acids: CASRGGIWYEQYF. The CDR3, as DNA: TGCGCCAGCAGAGGAGGTATCTGGTACGAGCAGTACTTC.

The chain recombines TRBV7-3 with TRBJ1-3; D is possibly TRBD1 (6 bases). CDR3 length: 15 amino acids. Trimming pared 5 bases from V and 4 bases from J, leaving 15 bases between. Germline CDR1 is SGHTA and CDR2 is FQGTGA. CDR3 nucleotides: TGTGCCAGCAGCCGGGTTACAGGGACCGGAAACACCATATATTTT. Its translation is CASSRVTGTGNTIYF.

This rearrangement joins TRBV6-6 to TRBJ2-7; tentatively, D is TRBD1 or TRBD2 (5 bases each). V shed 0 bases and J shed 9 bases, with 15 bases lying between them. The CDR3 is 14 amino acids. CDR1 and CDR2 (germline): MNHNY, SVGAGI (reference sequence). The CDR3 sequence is CASSYSGTPNRQYF. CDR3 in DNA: TGTGCCAGCAGTTACTCCGGGACCCCAAACAGGCAGTACTTC.

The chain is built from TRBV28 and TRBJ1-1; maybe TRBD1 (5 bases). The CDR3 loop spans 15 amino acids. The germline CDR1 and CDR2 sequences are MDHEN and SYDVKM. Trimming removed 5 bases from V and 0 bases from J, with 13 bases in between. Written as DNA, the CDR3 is TGTGCCAGCAGTCCTTCAGGGATTCTGAACACTGAAGCTTTCTTT. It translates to CASSPSGILNTEAFF. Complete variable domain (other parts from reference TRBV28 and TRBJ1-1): DVKVTQSSRYLVKRTGEKVFLECVQDMDHENMFWYRQDPGLGLRLIYFSYDVKMKEKGDIPEGYSVSREKKERFSLILESASTNQTSMYLCASSPSGILNTEAFFGQGTRLTVV.

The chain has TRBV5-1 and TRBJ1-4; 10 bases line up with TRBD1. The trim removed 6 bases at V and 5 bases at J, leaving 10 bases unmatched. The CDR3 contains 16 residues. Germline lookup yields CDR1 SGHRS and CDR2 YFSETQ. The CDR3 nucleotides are TGCGCCAGCAAACTAACCCCGGGACAGGGGAATGAAAAACTGTTTTTT. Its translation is CASKLTPGQGNEKLFF.

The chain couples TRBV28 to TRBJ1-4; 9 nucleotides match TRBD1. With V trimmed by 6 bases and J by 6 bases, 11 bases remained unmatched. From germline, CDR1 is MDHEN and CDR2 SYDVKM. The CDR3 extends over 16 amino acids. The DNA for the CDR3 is TGTGCCAGCAGAAGAACAGGGGGCGAAGGGGATGAAAAACTGTTTTTT. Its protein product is CASRRTGGEGDEKLFF.

The CDR3 here is CASSGRDRGYEQYF. The DNA for the CDR3 is TGTGCCAGCAGCGGCCGGGACAGGGGCTACGAGCAGTACTTC. The V call is TRBV7-9, the J call TRBJ2-7; 10 bases fit TRBD1. V lost 5 bases and J lost 3; bases outside the gene matches: 4. In germline, CDR1 is SEHNR, CDR2 FQNEAQ (reference sequence). The CDR3 covers 14 residues.

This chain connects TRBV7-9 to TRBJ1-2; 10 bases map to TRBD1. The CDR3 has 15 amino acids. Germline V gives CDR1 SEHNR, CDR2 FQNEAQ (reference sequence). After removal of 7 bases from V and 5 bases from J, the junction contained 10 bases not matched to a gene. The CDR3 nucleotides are TGTGCCAGCATTCCCGGGACAGGGGTCAGGTATGGCTACACCTTC. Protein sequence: CASIPGTGVRYGYTF.

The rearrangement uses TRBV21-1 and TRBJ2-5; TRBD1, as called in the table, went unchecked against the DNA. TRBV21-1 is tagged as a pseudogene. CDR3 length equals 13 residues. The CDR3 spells CASRKGSQETQYF. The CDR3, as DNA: TGTGCCAGCAGGAAAGGTTCACAAGAGACCCAGTACTTC.

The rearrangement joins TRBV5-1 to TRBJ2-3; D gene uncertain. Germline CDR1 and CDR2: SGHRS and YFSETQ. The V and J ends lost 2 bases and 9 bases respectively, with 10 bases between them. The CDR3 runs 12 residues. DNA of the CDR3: TGCGCCAGCAGCTTTCCGCCCGGAACGCAGTATTTT. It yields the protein CASSFPPGTQYF.

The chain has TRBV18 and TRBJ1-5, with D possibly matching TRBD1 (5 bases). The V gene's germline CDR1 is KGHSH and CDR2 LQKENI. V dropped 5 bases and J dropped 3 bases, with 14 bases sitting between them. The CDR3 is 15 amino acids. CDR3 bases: TGTGCCAGCTCAACCGGGACGGTCGACAATCAGCCCCAGCATTTT. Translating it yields CASSTGTVDNQPQHF. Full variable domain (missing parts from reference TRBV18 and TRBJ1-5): NAGVMQNPRHLVRRRGQEARLRCSPMKGHSHVYWYRQLPEEGLKFMVYLQKENIIDESGMPKERFSAEFPKEGPSILRIQQVVRGDSAAYFCASSTGTVDNQPQHFGDGTRLSIL.

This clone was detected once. The CDR3 DNA reads as TGTGCCAGCAGCCAACAGGGAGCCACTGAAGCTTTCTTT. This encodes CASSQQGATEAFF. The rearrangement joins TRBV16 to TRBJ1-1; weak D call: TRBD1 (5 bases). Germline V gene sequence: CDR1 KGHSY, CDR2 FQNENV. V shed 2 bases and J shed 4 bases, with 8 bases lying between them. The CDR3 sequence is 13 residues long.

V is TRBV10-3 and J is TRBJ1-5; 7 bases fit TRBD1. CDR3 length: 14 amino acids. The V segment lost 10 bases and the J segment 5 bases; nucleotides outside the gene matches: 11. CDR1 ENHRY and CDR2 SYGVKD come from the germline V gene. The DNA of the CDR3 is TGTGCCACCGCCCCCGAGGGGGCTTATCAGCCCCAGCATTTT. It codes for CATAPEGAYQPQHF.